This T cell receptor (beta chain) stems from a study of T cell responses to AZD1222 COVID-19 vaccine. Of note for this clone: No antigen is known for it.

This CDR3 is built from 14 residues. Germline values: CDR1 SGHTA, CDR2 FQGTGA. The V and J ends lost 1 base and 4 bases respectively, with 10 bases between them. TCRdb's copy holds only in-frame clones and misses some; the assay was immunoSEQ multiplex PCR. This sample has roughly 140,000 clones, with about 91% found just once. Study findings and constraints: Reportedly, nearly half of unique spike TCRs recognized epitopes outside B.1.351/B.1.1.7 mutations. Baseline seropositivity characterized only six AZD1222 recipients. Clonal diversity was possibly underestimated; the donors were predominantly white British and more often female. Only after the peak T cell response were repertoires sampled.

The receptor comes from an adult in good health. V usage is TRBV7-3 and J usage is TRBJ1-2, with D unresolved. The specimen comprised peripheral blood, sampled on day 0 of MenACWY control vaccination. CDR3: CASSLNPLLYGYTF. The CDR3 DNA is TGTGCCAGCAGCTTAAATCCCCTCCTCTATGGCTACACCTTC.